This TCR beta chain was identified in a study of blood T cell repertoires in COVID-19. Study-level background: Samples representing acute and convalescent COVID-19 were sourced from the United States, Italy and Spain. PBMCs, B-cell-depleted T cells, or T cells provided the cDNA or gDNA that made up the material.

In the source study's methods: Amplified reference gene primers provided the basis for estimating nucleated cell counts. TCRdb keeps only in-frame clones here, not all; method: immunoSEQ multiplex PCR. The V and J calls and clone size were taken over from that table, and D and trimming were inferred from the DNA. This sample has more than 70,000 clones, with over 70% found just once. CDR3 size: 14 residues. Trimming removed 7 bases from V and 2 bases from J; junction bases left unmatched: 6. Germline CDR1 and CDR2: SQVTM and ANQGSEA. This receptor was obtained from a man aged 50-60 years with active COVID-19. The chain uses TRBV29-1 and TRBJ2-7; TRBD2 agrees at 12 bases. The sample taken for sequencing was peripheral blood. CDR3 nucleotides: TGCAGCGCCGGACTAGCGGGACCACCCTACGAGCAGTACTTC. Translating it yields CSAGLAGPPYEQYF.